These T cell receptor beta chains were read from a single sample in a study of T cell repertoires in cytomegalovirus infection. TCRdb passed the reads through MiXCR, listing each CDR3 protein once. The top ten clones hold less than 3% of a sample with 310,000 or so distinct CDR3 sequences, roughly 9.3% of them seen once. Sequenced sample: PBMCs. These receptors came from a human donor in good health (CMV status not recorded). Some clones in this sample may be carry-over from other donors' samples. Both conserved end residues are trimmed from each CDR3. The D gene is left open where the match is weak.

v_call: TRBV2
j_call: TRBJ1-1
d_call: -
cdr3_aa: ASRSPGGGNTEAF

v_call: TRBV7-9
j_call: TRBJ2-1
d_call: -
cdr3_aa: ASSLAVSSYNEQF

v_call: TRBV15
j_call: TRBJ2-5
d_call: TRBD2
cdr3_aa: ATRGGDEETQY

v_call: TRBV2
j_call: TRBJ1-1
d_call: -
cdr3_aa: ASSVIQGGTEAF

v_call: TRBV7-8
j_call: TRBJ2-7
d_call: -
cdr3_aa: ASTVGYEQY

v_call: TRBV20-1
j_call: TRBJ1-1
d_call: -
cdr3_aa: SARSFVEAF

v_call: TRBV12-3/TRBV12-4
j_call: TRBJ2-5
d_call: -
cdr3_aa: ASSSAVQTQY

v_call: TRBV7-2
j_call: TRBJ1-1
d_call: -
cdr3_aa: ASSLNSMNTEAF

v_call: TRBV19
j_call: TRBJ2-2
d_call: -
cdr3_aa: ASRRNENTGELF

v_call: TRBV29-1
j_call: TRBJ1-4
d_call: TRBD1
cdr3_aa: SVSPGQRNEKLF

v_call: TRBV6-1
j_call: TRBJ1-2
d_call: -
cdr3_aa: ASSERRGGTIYGYT

v_call: TRBV19
j_call: TRBJ2-7
d_call: TRBD2
cdr3_aa: ASSARTGLADSYEQY

v_call: TRBV12-3/TRBV12-4
j_call: TRBJ2-2
d_call: -
cdr3_aa: ASTLARELF

v_call: TRBV12-3/TRBV12-4
j_call: TRBJ2-5
d_call: -
cdr3_aa: ASSPGFGVQETQY

v_call: TRBV7-2
j_call: TRBJ2-3
d_call: TRBD2
cdr3_aa: ASSPLAASTDTQY

v_call: TRBV20-1
j_call: TRBJ1-3
d_call: -
cdr3_aa: SATPGTGNTIY

v_call: TRBV10-3
j_call: TRBJ2-5
d_call: TRBD2
cdr3_aa: AISESTSRETQY

v_call: TRBV20-1
j_call: TRBJ2-1
d_call: -
cdr3_aa: SARLDLYNEQF

v_call: TRBV5-5
j_call: TRBJ2-2
d_call: TRBD1
cdr3_aa: ASSRLLPGQGAAGELF